What follows are 19 T cell receptor beta chains derived from one specimen sequenced in a study of shared clonotypes between healthy human individuals. Clones were read by immunoSEQ multiplex PCR, and TCRdb kept only the in-frame ones, dropping some. The profile covers some 1.4 million clones, with approximately 97% appearing a single time and over 1% taken by the ten largest. Sequences were obtained from naive CD4+ T cells sorted from blood. The subset here: CD45RA+ positively selected. These TCRs come from a man aged 25 to 40 in good health.

The rearrangement uses TRBV27 and TRBJ2-1; 8 nucleotides line up with TRBD2. The CDR3 sequence is 16 residues long. Trimming removed 5 bases from V and 9 bases from J; junction bases left unmatched: 15. Germline values: CDR1 MNHEY, CDR2 SMNVEV (reference sequence). The CDR3 DNA reads as TGTGCCAGCAGTCCCCTTATCGCGGGAGGACAGTTTGAGCAGTTCTTC. Protein sequence: CASSPLIAGGQFEQFF.

This chain links TRBV19 with TRBJ2-7; 11 bases fit TRBD1. V trimming: 3 bases; J trimming: 2 bases; junction bases outside the gene matches: 0. CDR1 and CDR2 from the germline V gene are LNHDA and SQIVND (reference sequence). This CDR3 has 14 amino acids. The CDR3 here is CASSMDRGPYEQYF. The CDR3, as DNA: TGTGCCAGTAGTATGGACAGGGGGCCCTACGAGCAGTACTTC.

The chain joins TRBV30 to TRBJ1-5; D is unresolved. V shed 1 base and J shed 4 bases, with 8 bases lying between them. CDR1 and CDR2 (germline): GTSNPN, SVGIG (reference sequence). The CDR3 extends over 13 amino acids. The CDR3 DNA follows: TGTGCCTGGAGTGCGGGGAGGAATCAGCCCCAGCATTTT. Its translation is CAWSAGRNQPQHF.

The sample holds a few counts of this clone. The chain combines TRBV7-8 with TRBJ2-7, with 7 bases matching TRBD1. The V segment lost 2 bases and the J segment 2 bases; nucleotides outside the gene matches: 3. In germline, CDR1 is SGHVS, CDR2 FQNEAQ. The CDR3 totals 14 residues. The CDR3 reads CASSLTDRPYEQYF. CDR3 DNA: TGTGCCAGCAGCTTAACGGACAGGCCCTACGAGCAGTACTTC.

The CDR3 coding sequence is TGTGCCACCAGCAGACAAAAGACCGGGACAGGGGATTACGAGCAGTACTTC. It encodes CATSRQKTGTGDYEQYF. The chain recombines TRBV15 with TRBJ2-7; 10 bases fit TRBD1. This CDR3 has 17 amino acids. Germline-derived CDR1 and CDR2 are LNHNV and YYDKDF (reference sequence). V gave up 2 bases and J gave up 4 bases; unmatched junction bases: 11.

The chain links TRBV13 to TRBJ2-1, with 10 bases identical to TRBD2. In germline, CDR1 is PRHDT, CDR2 FYEKMQ (reference sequence). V trimming: 5 bases; J trimming: 0 bases; junction bases outside the gene matches: 7. The CDR3 consists of 17 residues. CDR3 DNA: TGTGCCAGCAGCAGAAGAGGACTAGCGGACTCCTACAATGAGCAGTTCTTC. Its translation is CASSRRGLADSYNEQFF.

CDR3 DNA: TGTGCCAGCAGCTTAGGACAGTTTGCGAACACCGGGGAGCTGTTTTTT. This translates into CASSLGQFANTGELFF. The V call is TRBV11-2, the J call TRBJ2-2; tentatively, D is TRBD1 (5 bases). Germline V gene lookup returns CDR1 SGHAT and CDR2 FQNNGV. The CDR3 consists of 16 residues. V lost 1 base, J lost 0 bases, and 9 bases lay in between.

The chain couples TRBV29-1 to TRBJ2-5; 7 bases match TRBD2. Germline CDR1 and CDR2: SQVTM and ANQGSEA. The J segment lost 5 bases and the V segment lost 3 bases, leaving 9 bases of the junction unmatched. The CDR3 totals 14 residues. This CDR3 is CSVDLLAEGETQYF. CDR3 bases: TGCAGCGTTGATCTTCTAGCGGAAGGGGAGACCCAGTACTTC.

V gene TRBV6-5 combines with J gene TRBJ2-7, with D unclear. The CDR3 totals 13 residues. Germline loops: CDR1 MNHEY, CDR2 SVGAGI. V lost 5 bases, J lost 2 bases, and 10 bases lay in between. The CDR3 loop reads CASSPSEAYEQYF. The CDR3 DNA sequence: TGTGCCAGCAGTCCAAGTGAAGCCTACGAGCAGTACTTC.

CDR3 bases: TGTGCCAGCAGCGTAGGTAACAGCCACTCTGGGGCCAACGTCCTGACTTTC. It codes for CASSVGNSHSGANVLTF. The V and J genes are TRBV9 and TRBJ2-6; D uncertain. From germline, CDR1 is SGDLS and CDR2 YYNGEE. This CDR3 comprises 17 residues. V was clipped by 0 bases and J by 0 bases, with 10 bases between them.

Comment on this clone: At one boundary the junction diverges from the germline segment, which might be a read error. The gene calls are TRBV28 and TRBJ2-1; D is undetermined. Germline V CDR1 and CDR2: MDHEN, SYDVKM. The CDR3 covers 12 residues. The CDR3 loop is CAGSPSYNEQFF. The CDR3 DNA reads as TGTGCCGGCAGCCCCTCCTACAATGAGCAGTTCTTC. Supplemented by reference TRBV28 and TRBJ2-1, the full variable domain reads DVKVTQSSRYLVKRTGEKVFLECVQDMDHENMFWYRQDPGLGLRLIYFSYDVKMKEKGDIPEGYSVSREKKERFSLILESASTNQTSMYLCAGSPSYNEQFFGPGTRLTVL.

The rearrangement joins TRBV28 to TRBJ2-1; 10 bases map to TRBD1. The CDR3 spans 14 residues. J gave up 9 bases and V 8 bases, and 10 bases lay outside the gene matches. The germline gives CDR1 MDHEN, CDR2 SYDVKM. The chain's CDR3 is CASLVGQGSSEQFF. CDR3 sequence (DNA): TGTGCCAGCCTCGTGGGACAGGGGTCCAGTGAGCAGTTCTTC.

The rearrangement links TRBV7-3 to TRBJ2-7, with D perhaps TRBD2 (5 bases). This CDR3 is built from 15 residues. Germline V lookup: CDR1 SGHTA, CDR2 FQGTGA. V lost 2 bases to trimming and J lost 3 bases, with 14 bases between them. In DNA form, the CDR3 reads TGTGCCAGCAGCTTAGGTGGGGAGAGCTACTACGAGCAGTACTTC. It yields the protein CASSLGGESYYEQYF.

This sequence joins TRBV18 and TRBJ2-7; D is uncertain. The CDR3 sequence is 15 residues long. V was clipped by 5 bases and J by 2 bases, with 16 bases between them. Germline assignment: CDR1 KGHSH and CDR2 LQKENI. CDR3 DNA sequence: TGTGCCAGCTCAATCAACCCGGTCTCTACCTACGAGCAGTACTTC. This codes for CASSINPVSTYEQYF.

CDR3 residues: CASSTRQGGAYNEQFF. The DNA for the CDR3 is TGTGCCAGCAGCACCCGACAGGGCGGGGCCTACAATGAGCAGTTCTTC. V usage is TRBV9 and J usage is TRBJ2-1; tentative D call: TRBD1 (7 bases). Germline CDR1 is SGDLS and CDR2 is YYNGEE. The V and J ends lost 4 bases and 2 bases respectively, with 16 bases between them. CDR3 length equals 16 residues.

The rearrangement uses TRBV29-1 and TRBJ1-2; no firm D call. CDR1 and CDR2 (germline): SQVTM, ANQGSEA. There are 14 residues in the CDR3. V was clipped by 1 base and J by 4 bases, with 13 bases between them. The DNA for the CDR3 is TGCAGCGTTGAAGCGGGCCCCTTTAGCTATGGCTACACCTTC. It is translated as CSVEAGPFSYGYTF.

In this sample, this clone turned up once. The chain carries TRBV27 and TRBJ1-4, with 9 bases that match TRBD1. V lost 3 bases, J lost 5 bases, and 4 bases stayed unmatched. The CDR3 runs 15 residues. Germline-derived CDR1 and CDR2 are MNHEY and SMNVEV (reference sequence). As DNA, the CDR3 is TGTGCCAGCAGTTTCTTGGGACAGGGCAATGAAAAACTGTTTTTT. Translated: CASSFLGQGNEKLFF.

The chain couples TRBV5-1 to TRBJ2-5, with unresolved D. The V end was cut by 2 bases, the J end by 1 base, with 3 bases between. This CDR3 is built from 12 residues. Germline V gene sequence: CDR1 SGHRS, CDR2 YFSETQ. CDR3 nucleotide sequence: TGCGCCAGCAGCTTCACCCAAGAGACCCAGTACTTC. It translates to CASSFTQETQYF.

For this clone: The same CDR3 arises from other DNA sequences in this sample as well. The chain is built from TRBV27 and TRBJ2-7; TRBD2 agrees at 10 bases. V trimming: 6 bases; J trimming: 2 bases; junction bases outside the gene matches: 4. The germline gives CDR1 MNHEY, CDR2 SMNVEV (reference sequence). The CDR3 totals 14 residues. This CDR3 reads CASSRTSGTYEQYF. The CDR3 bases are TGTGCCAGCAGCCGGACTAGCGGCACCTACGAGCAGTACTTC.